A selection of T cell receptor beta chains follows, all from one sample in a study of CD4 T cells in relation to SARS-CoV-2 and coronaviruses. These receptors have no known antigen. Generated by immunoSEQ multiplex PCR, the TCRdb table keeps only in-frame clones and is missing some. The sample has around 25,000 clones, less than 85% seen once. The sequenced sample consisted of CD4+ T cells from PBMCs, cultured in vitro. All receptors derive from a human donor in good health. Each CDR3 is given with its conserved first and last residue. The D gene is left open where the match is weak. For some rows the clone size is stated as once, few or many, or as a class when expanded; others skip it.

>NA|TRBJ2-7|TRBD1|TRBV4-2
TGTGCCAGCAGCCAAGTGGGACAGGGGCTCGAGCAGTACTTC
CASSQVGQGLEQYF
>NA|TRBJ1-5|NA|TRBV4-1
TGCGCCAGCAGCCAACCCCCCGGAAGGGCTCGTGGCAATCAGCCCCAGCATTTT
CASSQPPGRARGNQPQHF
>NA|TRBJ1-5|NA|TRBV6-5
TGTGCCAGTGAGGCAGATTCTCAGCCCCAGCATTTT
CASEADSQPQHF
>NA|TRBJ2-1|TRBD2|TRBV6-5
TGTGCCAGCAGTTACTCCGGGACTACGTGGGGTGAGCAGTTCTTC
CASSYSGTTWGEQFF
>NA|TRBJ1-1|NA|TRBV4-1
TGCGCCAGCAGCCAAGATACGGGACAATTGAACACTGAAGCTTTCTTT
CASSQDTGQLNTEAFF
>NA|TRBJ2-4|TRBD1|TRBV5-1
TGCGCCAGCAGCGTCGAAAGGGGACAGGGACTAGCCAAAAACATTCAGTACTTC
CASSVERGQGLAKNIQYF
>NA|TRBJ2-4|NA|TRBV10-2
TGCGCCAGCAGTGTTGAAAACATTCAGTACTTC
CASSVENIQYF
>NA|TRBJ2-2|NA|TRBV27
TGTGCCAGCAGTTTCAGGGCAGGGTGGGCCACCGGGGAGCTGTTTTTT
CASSFRAGWATGELFF
>NA|TRBJ1-4|NA|TRBV24-1
TGTGCCACCAGTGACCCCGGGACGGGTGAAAAACTGTTTTTT
CATSDPGTGEKLFF
>NA|TRBJ2-1|NA|TRBV30
TGTGCCTGGAGAGGAGCTAGCTCCTACAATGAGCAGTTCTTC
CAWRGASSYNEQFF
>NA|TRBJ2-7|NA|TRBV15
TGTGCCACCAGCTCCCGGGAAGAAGGGGGGCAGTACTTC
CATSSREEGGQYF
>NA|TRBJ1-4|NA|TRBV5-1
TGCGCCAGCAGCTTGGGAAATGAAAAACTGTTTTTT
CASSLGNEKLFF
>NA|TRBJ2-3|NA|TRBV5-1
TGCGCCAGCAGCTCGGAGGACCATCCTAGCACAGATACGCAGTATTTT
CASSSEDHPSTDTQYF
>NA|TRBJ1-1|NA|TRBV18
TGTGCCAGCTCACCGACAGTTATGAACACTGAAGCTTTCTTT
CASSPTVMNTEAFF
>once|TRBJ2-4|NA|TRBV27
TGTGCCAGCAGCCAGGACAGTACCAAAAACATTCAGTACTTC
CASSQDSTKNIQYF
>few|TRBJ1-2|NA|TRBV30
TGTGCCTGGACTAACAACAGGGAGGGAAGGGGTGGCTACACCTTC
CAWTNNREGRGGYTF
>NA|TRBJ1-5|NA|TRBV30
TGTGCCTGGAGATCCTCCGCCGATCAGCCCCAGCATTTT
CAWRSSADQPQHF
>once|TRBJ2-5|NA|TRBV10-1
TGCGCCAGCAGTGAGTCAATGTTGACCCAGTACTTC
CASSESMLTQYF
>NA|TRBJ2-3|NA|TRBV28
TGTGCCAGCAGTCCGGCGCCCCAAGGAACAGATACGCAGTATTTT
CASSPAPQGTDTQYF
>NA|TRBJ2-7|TRBD2|TRBV18
TGTGCCAGCTCCCCGGGTAGCGGGAGGGCCTACGAGCAGTACTTC
CASSPGSGRAYEQYF
>once|TRBJ1-1|NA|TRBV28
TGTGCCAGCAATACGGGTACTCACATGAACACTGAAGCTTTCTTT
CASNTGTHMNTEAFF
>NA|TRBJ2-7|TRBD2|TRBV7-9
TGTGCCAGCACCACAAGCGGGAGGGTAGGTTACGAGCAGTACTTC
CASTTSGRVGYEQYF
>NA|TRBJ2-1|NA|TRBV6-5
TGTGCCAGCAGTTATTCCCGTGAGCAGTTCTTC
CASSYSREQFF
>few|TRBJ2-2|NA|TRBV24-1
TGTGCCACCAGTGATGTACGTCGGAACACCGGGGAGCTGTTTTTT
CATSDVRRNTGELFF
>NA|TRBJ2-7|NA|TRBV7-9
TGTGCCAGCAGCTCCCGGACTTACGAGCAGTACTTC
CASSSRTYEQYF
>once|TRBJ1-5|NA|TRBV10-3
TGTGCCATCAGTGAGTCCAAGGGGGATCAGCCCCAGCATTTT
CAISESKGDQPQHF
>NA|TRBJ1-5|NA|TRBV30
TGTGCCTGGAGTTCGGGGGTCCCGAACCAGCCCCAGCATTTT
CAWSSGVPNQPQHF
>NA|TRBJ1-2|NA|TRBV2
TGTGCCAGCAGTGAGTCAGGGACCGGTGGCTACACCTTC
CASSESGTGGYTF
>NA|TRBJ1-1|TRBD1|TRBV10-3
TGTGCCATCAGTGAGTCGAGACAGGGGACCGAAGCTTTCTTT
CAISESRQGTEAFF
>few|TRBJ2-7|NA|TRBV3-1/TRBV3-2
TGTGCCAGCAGCCAAGTCGACAGAGAGCAGTACTTC
CASSQVDREQYF
>NA|TRBJ2-3|NA|TRBV5-1
TGCGCCAGCATCGACACGGGGGGCACAGATACGCAGTATTTT
CASIDTGGTDTQYF
>NA|TRBJ2-1|NA|TRBV18
TGTGCCAGCTCGCCCCGAGGTGGGGACCCGGGGCACAATGAGCAGTTCTTC
CASSPRGGDPGHNEQFF
>NA|TRBJ2-7|NA|TRBV12-3/TRBV12-4
TGTGCCAGCAGCTACAGAAGGCGAAACGAGCAGTACTTC
CASSYRRRNEQYF
>NA|TRBJ2-4|NA|TRBV4-1
TGCGCCAGCAGCCAAGCGGGGTTCGAAAACATTCAGTACTTC
CASSQAGFENIQYF
>NA|TRBJ1-5|NA|TRBV6-5
TGTGCCAGCAGTTACTCATCCGGGCACGATCAGCCCCAGCATTTT
CASSYSSGHDQPQHF
>NA|TRBJ2-5|TRBD2|TRBV24-1
TGTGCCACCAGTGATTCAGGGTGGAGATTGCGGGAGGGACCTAAAGAGACCCAGTACTTC
CATSDSGWRLREGPKETQYF
>NA|TRBJ2-7|NA|TRBV7-3
TGTGCCAGCAGCTTACACTACGGGAGCTCCTACGAGCAGTACTTC
CASSLHYGSSYEQYF
>NA|TRBJ2-5|NA|TRBV29-1
TGCAGCGTGATGAGGGGGGGTGGAGAGACCCAGTACTTC
CSVMRGGGETQYF
>NA|TRBJ1-2|TRBD1|TRBV7-2
TGTGCCAGCAGCTCGGGGACAGGGGGCTATGGCTACACCTTC
CASSSGTGGYGYTF
>NA|TRBJ2-6|NA|TRBV5-1
TGCGCCAGCAGCTTGGAGGCCGGCTCTGGGGCCAACGTCCTGACTTTC
CASSLEAGSGANVLTF
>NA|TRBJ2-6|TRBD1|TRBV7-9
TGTGCCAGCAGCACCGGGACAGGGGCCTCTGGGGCCAACGTCCTGACTTTC
CASSTGTGASGANVLTF
>NA|TRBJ2-5|NA|TRBV2
TGTGCCAGCAGCGGGGACAACCAAGAGACCCAGTACTTC
CASSGDNQETQYF
>NA|TRBJ1-1|NA|TRBV7-8
TGTGCCAGCAGCTTAGTTGGGCCGTACACTGAAGCTTTCTTT
CASSLVGPYTEAFF
>NA|TRBJ2-1|NA|TRBV30
TGTGCCTGGAAACCACAAGGAAGCAATGAGCAGTTCTTC
CAWKPQGSNEQFF
>NA|TRBJ2-1|NA|TRBV5-1
TGCGCCAGCAGCTTGACCGGGACCTCAGGTTACAATGAGCAGTTCTTC
CASSLTGTSGYNEQFF
>NA|TRBJ2-5|NA|TRBV4-2
TGTGCCAGCAGCCAAGCGGGAGAGGCCCAGTACTTC
CASSQAGEAQYF
>NA|TRBJ1-6|NA|TRBV4-1
TGCGCCAGCAGCCAAGGGGGGCAGGGGTATAATTCACCCCTCCACTTT
CASSQGGQGYNSPLHF
>few|TRBJ1-2|NA|TRBV28
TGTGCCAGCAGTGCACACTCCGCGGGACGGAATAATGGCTACACCTTC
CASSAHSAGRNNGYTF
>few|TRBJ1-2|NA|TRBV5-6
TGTGCCAGCAGCTTGAAGGGTGTGGGGGGCTACACCTTC
CASSLKGVGGYTF
>NA|TRBJ1-2|NA|TRBV30
TGTGCCTGGAGTAGTCAGGGGCACTATGGCTACACCTTC
CAWSSQGHYGYTF